This entry is about one TCR beta chain. This clone's antigen is unknown. No qualities accompany the bases; no much larger clone lies one base away. The cohort was made up of hundreds of healthy bone marrow donors. All cohort members were sampled while nominally healthy, although unrecorded immune exposures were likely present. The donor was CMV seropositive and was included in the group of 250 to 300 seropositive cohort members. A peripheral blood sample was collected from each donor, and TCR beta sequencing was performed on peripheral blood mononuclear cells. The Qiagen DNeasy Blood Extraction Kit was used to extract genomic DNA from the blood cell samples. The library was made by the immunoSEQ multiplex PCR assay. For the multiplex PCR, a mixture combining 60 forward primers for TCR Vbeta segments and 13 reverse primers for TCR Jbeta segments was used. A multiplex PCR assay on genomic DNA amplified the CDR3 region of rearranged TCR beta genes. The amplified TCR beta libraries were sequenced on the Illumina HiSeq System as 87-base-pair reads. In the authors' own workflow: A later analysis counted some 74 million unique TCR beta chains across the 650 to 700 repertoires, and 10 million to 12 million of these chains were shared by at least two donors. Raw reads were error-corrected and collapsed into unique sequences with a nearest-neighbor algorithm that merged closely related sequences to remove PCR and sequencing errors. To assign V, D and J gene segments, CDR3 sequences were aligned to IMGT reference sequences. Each retained sequence needed at least a six-nucleotide match to both a V gene segment and a J gene segment. Rearrangements were classified as productive when the CDR3 lacked stop codons and remained in frame with V and J, and all other rearrangements were classified as non-productive. Following IMGT convention, CDR3 was defined as the stretch from the second conserved V-encoded cysteine up to the conserved J-encoded phenylalanine. Sequences without an unambiguous match to a single V gene segment were excluded from the earlier analysis of 450 to 750 of the donors. An earlier analysis of roughly 590 of the donors called V segments functional above 56.7% productive rearrangements and segregating when the between-donor standard deviation exceeded 5%. A statistical classification framework was built for diagnosing cytomegalovirus status from the catalog of TCR beta chain sequences. In a later analysis, V and J genes were assigned by comparing TCR nucleotide sequences against IMGT/GENE-DB human TR gene sequences. A later analysis assigned CDR3 sequences and most-parsimonious VDJ recombination scenarios with the TCRdist pipeline. In a later analysis, each TCR beta chain was defined by its CDR3 amino acid sequence together with its V-gene family, and reads lacking a unique V-gene family were excluded. A later analysis removed roughly 590 highly shared, low-generation-probability nucleotide sequences to deal with suspected cross-contamination and a sequencing artifact. In a later analysis, a clonal expansion index for each public chain was calculated from normalized within-repertoire ranks of inferred template counts. Generation probabilities in a later analysis came from a VDJ recombination model fitted to out-of-frame rearrangements, and those results were checked against IGoR. Hypergeometric tests were used in a later analysis to score TCR-TCR, TCR-HLA and TCR-CMV co-occurrence, with a repertoire-size bias correction applied to the TCR pairs. In a later analysis, false discovery rates were estimated by permuting HLA or CMV assignments 20 times. In a later analysis, co-occurring TCRs were grouped using DBSCAN, with TCRdist sequence similarity added in when clustering inside HLA-allele-positive subsets. Co-occurrence clustering excluded repertoires with fewer than 30,000 or more than 120,000 public chains, plus five with anomalous nucleotide sharing. The table comes from immuneACCESS by way of TCRdb, which keeps in-frame sequences with V and J called. Part of the clones is missing from these tables; in studies checked, under half for an unresolved V gene and the rest for unknown reasons. Clonal size and the V and J genes are those of that table, whereas D and trimming came from the DNA. A total of 200,000 or so clones appear in this sample, about 80% of them only once. The ten largest clones represent around 2% of the sample.

Including the terminal cysteine and phenylalanine, the CDR3 comprises 16 residues. Only CDR3 DNA is held: 48 bases, read in frame from base 1. Per the germline V gene, LGHNA is the CDR1 and YNFKEQ is the CDR2. V trim: 3 bases; J trim: 5 bases; unmatched bases: 9. These data are taken from a study of cytomegalovirus exposure and HLA in healthy donors (dated by TCRdb to the late 2010s). Study-level background: An earlier analysis of roughly 630 of the donors reported about 290 Gb of sequence data and 117 million unique TCR beta sequences from roughly 180 million T cells. An early release that covered fewer than 800 HLA-typed donors contained about 300 gigabases of sequencing data and 80 million or so unique TCR sequences. The genetic ancestry cluster associated with self-reported Caucasian donors included about 81% of the 398 genotyped donors. The aim of the study was to test whether cataloging public T cell receptors could identify signatures of past pathogen exposure. The T cell repertoires of 550 to 850 subjects were profiled by immunosequencing and related to cytomegalovirus serostatus. Along with the roughly 710-subject first cohort, a separate validation cohort of roughly 110 different subjects was used. To predict cytomegalovirus infection status, the study brought together high-throughput TCR immunosequencing, statistical association of individual TCRs with disease status, and machine learning. In a later analysis, previously published TCR beta repertoires from several hundred donors were re-analyzed and high-resolution HLA genotyping was added so that TCR occurrence patterns could be studied. In the later analysis, no new phenotypic data were used to find candidate immune exposures; instead, reliance was placed on TCR beta sequences and their occurrence across donors. To decide whether each TCR beta V gene segment behaved as functional or pseudogenic, an earlier analysis of some 540 of the donors relied on high-throughput TCR beta sequencing. Donor age, sex, ethnicity and CMV serostatus were compiled alongside the repertoire data. Genome-wide SNP genotypes for about three fifths of the roughly 700 donors were used in a later genetic analysis, which treated that subset as a discovery cohort. All discovery cohort repertoires had been generated on a single sequencing platform. Both class I and class II loci were covered by HLA typing, at four-digit resolution. Typing coverage differed by locus: A, B, C, DRB1 and DQB1 were typed in about 620-630 donors, DQA1 in 522, DPA1 in 600 to 610, and DPB1 in 472. A handful of DR-DQ haplotypes were handled as single units for association and clustering because linkage in the cohort was strong. Among some 410 genotyped donors of the cohort, an average of around 220,000 unique TCR beta nucleotide sequences was sequenced per donor, of which about 19% were non-productive. What the work shows at the level of the full study, not this receptor alone: V-gene and J-gene trimming of TCR beta chains was associated with a missense DCLRE1C variant in a later genetic analysis, and the association was replicated in an independent cohort. Assigning TCR associations to individual alleles was difficult when HLA alleles, especially DR and DQ, strongly co-occurred. In vitro tests confirmed that a few of the cytomegalovirus-associated TCR beta chains recognize cytomegalovirus antigens. Broadly in line with IMGT annotations, most TCR beta V segments showed up in productive rearrangements about 87% or about 30% of the time in an earlier analysis of several hundred of the donors. Some IMGT-functional V segments, including TRBV6-2 and TRBV6-3, could not be told apart with the 87-base-pair reads, so those segments were excluded. In a later analysis, HLA-associated TCR beta chains were found to be more clonally expanded and to have lower generation probabilities than equally common non-associated chains. HLA typing was unavailable for some donors at each locus, so association tests used only the typed subset. A total of 150 to 200 TCR beta chains were listed by the study as associated with cytomegalovirus. A later genetic analysis reported fewer N-insertions in productive TCRs among donors in an Asian-associated ancestry cluster than the roughly 670-donor mean. CMV serostatus was the only immune exposure information available for the cohort. A later analysis found that TCR association rates varied across HLA loci, with DRB1 alleles showing the most associated TCRs and HLA-C alleles the fewest. Roughly uniform sequencing depth across donors was assumed in presence/absence analyses, although this assumption may not hold. In a later analysis, most CMV-associated TCR beta chains were found to appear HLA-restricted, with HLA associations seemingly driven largely by CMV exposure. Only TCR beta chains were sequenced in this cohort, and the absence of alpha or paired-chain data limited detectable features. Correlated functional status among segregating V segments might reflect linkage disequilibrium, but an unknown experimental factor could not be ruled out. Cytomegalovirus status was reported to be diagnosed by the classifier with high specificity and sensitivity in both the original and validation cohorts. A further reported finding was that TCR beta sequences accurately predicted the HLA-A and HLA-B alleles for most subjects in the first cohort. Around 16 rarely observed V segments, including chromosome 9 orphons, were excluded from the earlier analysis of several hundred of the donors because counts were too low. Specific HLA alleles were associated with 15,000 to 20,000 TCR beta sequences at a false discovery rate of 0.05 in a later analysis. The sequencing pipeline was judged likely to have produced a cluster of highly shared sequence variants as a technical artifact. Across donors, most TCR sequences were observed very rarely, whereas some public TCRs were present in many individuals. The authors suggested that the approach could potentially be extended to other disease states and immunological phenotypes. Several of the top co-occurrence clusters appeared to be linked to parvovirus B19, influenza, CMV and Epstein-Barr virus, according to a later analysis.

The chain was built from TRBV4-2 and TRBJ2-1; 8 bases in the junction line up with TRBD2. This sequence originates from a woman younger than 30 in good health and CMV-seropositive. The sequenced material came from PBMCs. This receptor carries the CDR3 CASSQHGTSGHNEQFF. At the DNA level, the sequence is TGTGCCAGCAGCCAGCACGGGACTAGTGGCCACAATGAGCAGTTCTTC.